One T cell receptor beta chain is described in this entry. Sequenced by immunoSEQ multiplex PCR; TCRdb stores in-frame clones only, minus some. The table records some 260,000 clones, approximately 89% of them present only once. The sample comes from a study of blood T cell repertoires in COVID-19. The origin of this receptor is a woman aged 65 to 85 with COVID-19, enrolled during active disease. Sequenced material: peripheral blood.

CDR3: CATSREQGVYNEQFF. The CDR3 DNA reads as TGTGCCACCAGCAGAGAACAGGGGGTCTACAATGAGCAGTTCTTC. This chain links TRBV15 with TRBJ2-1; 8 nucleotides align to TRBD1. The ends lost 0 bases at V and 3 bases at J; junction bases unmatched: 1. The CDR3 contains 15 residues. Germline-derived CDR1 and CDR2 are LNHNV and YYDKDF (reference sequence).